The rows below give T cell receptor beta chains drawn from one sample of a study of breast tumors, draining lymph nodes, adjacent tissues. TCRdb analysed the multiplex PCR reads with MiXCR anew, one entry per CDR3 protein. Counted here are some 230,000 distinct CDR3 sequences, under 40% occurring once; the ten biggest clones make up about 3.9%. Sequencing was performed on axillary lymph node tissue. These receptor sequences come from a female donor with breast cancer. Some clones in this sample may be carry-over from other donors' samples. CDR3s leave out the opening cysteine and the closing phenylalanine or tryptophan. The D gene is left open where the match is weak.

d_gene	v_gene	j_gene	CDR3aa
-	TRBV9	TRBJ1-5	ASSARGGVGQPQH
TRBD1	TRBV14	TRBJ1-2	ASSQVGTGGNYGYT
-	TRBV5-1	TRBJ2-7	ASSLRGGTTDEQY
-	TRBV9	TRBJ1-2	ALTAQGSGYT
TRBD2	TRBV2	TRBJ2-1	ASILSGRFYEQF
-	TRBV24-1	TRBJ2-1	ATSVVPGGGNEQF
-	TRBV11-3	TRBJ2-5	ASSQGLGTLQETQY
-	TRBV5-6	TRBJ1-5	ASSANLNSNQPQH
-	TRBV20-1	TRBJ2-7	SALTQVPPYEQY
-	TRBV7-3	TRBJ2-5	ASRWTETQY
-	TRBV7-9	TRBJ1-2	ASSRGGTNYGYT
-	TRBV5-6	TRBJ1-6	ASSLGRSPFGSPLH
TRBD2	TRBV20-1	TRBJ2-5	SARPGGRTQY
TRBD2	TRBV7-2	TRBJ2-3	ASSSGLAGTDTQY
-	TRBV9	TRBJ2-7	ASSVGVFGEQY
-	TRBV2	TRBJ1-1	ASRDDRNEAF
-	TRBV14	TRBJ2-5	ASSQRLKKGFLETQY
-	TRBV19	TRBJ2-3	ASSIGVRPPTDTQY
-	TRBV20-1	TRBJ2-1	SANGTRVEPF
TRBD2	TRBV20-1	TRBJ2-3	SATTGLAGSDTQY
-	TRBV24-1	TRBJ2-7	ATSSISQTRGSSYNEQY
-	TRBV12-3/TRBV12-4	TRBJ1-6	ASSYGGNSPLH
TRBD2	TRBV12-3/TRBV12-4	TRBJ2-1	ASSFVGRAGDNEQF
-	TRBV15	TRBJ2-7	ATSRERGSSYEQY
-	TRBV7-9	TRBJ2-1	ASSLAGARNEQF
TRBD1	TRBV10-2	TRBJ1-1	ASTRQGLTEAF
-	TRBV20-1	TRBJ1-1	SARDGGQTEAF
-	TRBV3-1	TRBJ2-7	ASSQGLVYEQY
-	TRBV27	TRBJ1-2	ASSPQGPYGYT
TRBD1	TRBV20-1	TRBJ1-5	SARGGQGDGQPQH
TRBD1	TRBV3-1	TRBJ1-2	ASSQWDSFYGYT
TRBD2	TRBV28	TRBJ2-3	ASSPTGSGIETDTQY
TRBD2	TRBV2	TRBJ2-1	ASNLREQVYEQF
-	TRBV5-1	TRBJ2-5	TSSLTGSGETQY
TRBD2	TRBV5-1	TRBJ2-2	ASSLGGLAANTGELF
-	TRBV25-1	TRBJ2-7	ARVAGSTYEQY
-	TRBV9	TRBJ1-6	ASSVGGVRNSPLH
TRBD1	TRBV7-7	TRBJ1-5	ARGQGEQPQH
-	TRBV7-2	TRBJ1-4	ASSQVVAGIYEKLF
TRBD1	TRBV10-3	TRBJ2-1	ATGQGNNEQF
TRBD1	TRBV24-1	TRBJ2-6	ATSDFPGQGATSGANVLT
-	TRBV20-1	TRBJ2-3	SARTMGGWTSEDTQY
TRBD1	TRBV13	TRBJ1-2	ASSQQTGFYGYT
TRBD1	TRBV10-3	TRBJ2-3	AISGGDRGASSTDTQY
-	TRBV5-5	TRBJ2-3	ASSSGGRDTQY
-	TRBV5-6	TRBJ2-5	ASSAQETRY